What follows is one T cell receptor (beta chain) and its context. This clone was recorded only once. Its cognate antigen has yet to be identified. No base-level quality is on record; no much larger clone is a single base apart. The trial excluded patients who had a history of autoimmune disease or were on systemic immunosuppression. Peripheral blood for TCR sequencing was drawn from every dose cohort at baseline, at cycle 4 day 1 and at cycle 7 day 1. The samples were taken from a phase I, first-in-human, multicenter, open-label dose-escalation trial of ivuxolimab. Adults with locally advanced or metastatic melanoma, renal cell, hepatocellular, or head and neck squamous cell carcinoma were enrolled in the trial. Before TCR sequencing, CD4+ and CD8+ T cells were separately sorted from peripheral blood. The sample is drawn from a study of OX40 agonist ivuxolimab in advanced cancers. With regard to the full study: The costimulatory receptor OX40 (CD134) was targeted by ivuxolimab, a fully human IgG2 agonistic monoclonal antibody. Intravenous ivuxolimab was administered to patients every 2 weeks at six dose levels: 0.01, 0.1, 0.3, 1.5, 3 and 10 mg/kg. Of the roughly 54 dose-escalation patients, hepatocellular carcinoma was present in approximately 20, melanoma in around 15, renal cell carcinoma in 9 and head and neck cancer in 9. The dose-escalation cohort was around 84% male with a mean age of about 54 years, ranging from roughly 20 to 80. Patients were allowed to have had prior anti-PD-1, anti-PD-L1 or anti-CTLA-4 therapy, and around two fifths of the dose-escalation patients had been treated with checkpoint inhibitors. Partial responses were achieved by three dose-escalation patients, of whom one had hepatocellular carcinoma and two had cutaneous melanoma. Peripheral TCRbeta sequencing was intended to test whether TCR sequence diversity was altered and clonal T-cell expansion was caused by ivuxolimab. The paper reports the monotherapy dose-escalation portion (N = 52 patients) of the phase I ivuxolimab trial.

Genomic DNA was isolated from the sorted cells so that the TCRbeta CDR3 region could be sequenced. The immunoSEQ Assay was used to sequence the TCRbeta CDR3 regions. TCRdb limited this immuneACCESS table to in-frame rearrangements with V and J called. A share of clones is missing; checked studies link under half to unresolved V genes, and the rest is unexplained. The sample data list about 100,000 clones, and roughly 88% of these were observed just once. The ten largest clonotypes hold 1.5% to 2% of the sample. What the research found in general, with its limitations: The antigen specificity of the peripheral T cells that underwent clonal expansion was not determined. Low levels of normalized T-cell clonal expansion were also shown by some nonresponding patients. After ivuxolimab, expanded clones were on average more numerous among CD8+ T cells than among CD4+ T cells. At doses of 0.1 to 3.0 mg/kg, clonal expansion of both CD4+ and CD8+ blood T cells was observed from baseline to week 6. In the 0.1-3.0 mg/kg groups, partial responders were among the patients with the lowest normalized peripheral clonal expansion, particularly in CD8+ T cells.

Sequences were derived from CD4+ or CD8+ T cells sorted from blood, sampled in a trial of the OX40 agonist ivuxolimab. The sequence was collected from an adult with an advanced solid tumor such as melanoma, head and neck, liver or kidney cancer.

The sequenced DNA: TGTGCCAGTAGTATAGATCAGCGCACCGGGGAGCTGTTTTTT. This translates into CASSIDQRTGELFF. The chain links TRBV19 with TRBJ2-2, with no D gene named confidently. The CDR3 numbers 14 residues from cysteine through phenylalanine. The entry retains the CDR3 DNA only, 42 bases that are in frame from base 1. The junction carries 6 bases between V and J, which are trimmed by 0 bases and 4 bases respectively. Via the germline V gene (reference sequence), CDR1 is LNHDA and CDR2 SQIVND.